This T cell receptor beta chain was captured in a study of T cell responses to AZD1222 COVID-19 vaccine. The method was immunoSEQ multiplex PCR; TCRdb's version includes in-frame clones alone and lacks a portion of them. The data contain roughly 150,000 clones, approximately 90% of them singletons. Germline V gene sequence: CDR1 LNHDA, CDR2 SQIVND (reference sequence). Trimming removed 8 bases from V and 6 bases from J, with 16 bases in between. This CDR3 spans 14 amino acids. The V and J genes are TRBV19 and TRBJ1-4; possibly TRBD1 for D (6 bases). The sequenced sample was peripheral blood, obtained on day 0 of AZD1222 vaccination. This clonotype was obtained from an adult in good health. CDR3 coding DNA: TGTGCCAGTTCCCGTTGGACAGAGTATGAAAAACTGTTTTTT. This sequence encodes CASSRWTEYEKLFF.